This TCR beta chain was sequenced in a study of shared clonotypes between healthy human individuals. Per the germline V gene, CDR1 is MNHNS and CDR2 is SASEGT. This CDR3 is built from 18 residues. V gave up 4 bases and J gave up 3 bases; unmatched junction bases: 15. The assay ran at deep level. Assay used: immunoSEQ multiplex PCR; TCRdb lists only in-frame clones, some missing. Among about 2.3 million clones listed, roughly 93% were seen once. CD45RA+ naive and CD45RA-negative memory subsets were separated from CD4+ cells. The sample taken for sequencing was naive CD4+ T cells from PBMCs. Subset in this sample: CD45RA+ positively selected. This receptor was taken from a man between 18 and 35 years old in good health. Some clones in this sample may be carry-over from other donors' samples. This chain links TRBV6-1 with TRBJ1-2; 9 nucleotides align to TRBD1. The CDR3 DNA reads TGTGCCAGCAGTGTTTCTCCCCGAACAGGGGGCGCAGACTATGGCTACACCTTC. It specifies CASSVSPRTGGADYGYTF.